These T cell receptor beta chains were read from a single sample in a study of glioma-infiltrating T cells after dendritic cell vaccination. TCRdb's table, derived via immunoSEQ multiplex PCR, lists solely in-frame clones and lacks some. The profile shows approximately 91,000 clones, approximately 75% of them singletons. Sample: blood, taken after dendritic cell vaccination. The receptors shown here come from a human donor with glioblastoma. Both conserved end residues are trimmed from each CDR3. Each record gives: J gene, clone size, V gene, CDR3 protein. A clone size is listed for some rows: how often the clone was seen (once, few, many), or a class if it is expanded.

TRBJ1-5,-,TRBV2,ASSGHLTFGINSNQPQH
TRBJ1-3,few,TRBV7-9,ASSLVGGASGNTIY
TRBJ1-6,few,TRBV19,ASSMKSSYNSPLH
TRBJ1-1,-,TRBV2,ASSVAGIEAF
TRBJ2-7,-,TRBV5-4,ASSPGSRGSYEQY
TRBJ1-2,-,TRBV27,ASSFSAGNRNYGYT
TRBJ1-1,-,TRBV6-1,ASYRGFGEGEAF
TRBJ2-6,few,TRBV7-9,ASSQEQGSGANVLT
TRBJ2-5,-,TRBV10-3,AIRPGTSGNQETQY
TRBJ1-4,-,TRBV28,ASSFRTGGFGEKLF
TRBJ1-5,few,TRBV19,ASSMEARGYSQPQH
TRBJ1-1,few,TRBV12-5,ASGFTGLTEAF
TRBJ1-1,few,TRBV5-1,ASSAMEGENTEAF
TRBJ1-3,-,TRBV19,ASIRQGGNTIY
TRBJ1-4,-,TRBV5-4,ASSLPGDEKLF
TRBJ2-3,-,TRBV10-3,ATNTLEKDTQY
TRBJ2-7,-,TRBV6-5,ASRGAGGVHEQY
TRBJ2-3,few,TRBV6-4,ASSAGTSGGDTQY
TRBJ1-1,-,TRBV6-5,ASSYSWQGNTEAF
TRBJ1-6,-,TRBV27,ASSPRQGAPENSPLH
TRBJ1-2,-,TRBV7-8,ASSQDSYYGYT
TRBJ2-1,-,TRBV7-8,ASSKNPGQGTEQF
TRBJ2-5,-,TRBV6-1,ASSDPGGGGGQY
TRBJ2-3,-,TRBV14,ASSQDIAGGGTDTQY
TRBJ2-1,-,TRBV19,ASSIAGVLVNEQF
TRBJ2-5,-,TRBV27,ASSRTGKETQY
TRBJ2-6,-,TRBV19,AGRGPGANVLT
TRBJ1-5,-,TRBV7-2,ASSLDGRFNQPQH
TRBJ1-3,-,TRBV21-1,ASSKGPGGGQVSGNTIY